These T cell receptor beta chains were read from a single sample in a study of blood T cell repertoires in COVID-19. Using immunoSEQ multiplex PCR, the repertoire was profiled, and TCRdb retains in-frame clones only, with some absent. Here the sample spans about 360,000 clones, 75% to 90% being singletons. The material sequenced was peripheral blood. These receptors all stem from a woman in her sixties with COVID-19, enrolled during active disease. CDR3s include the opening cysteine and the closing phenylalanine or tryptophan. Each record gives: V gene, clone size, J gene, D gene, CDR3 DNA, CDR3 protein. A D gene is named only where the DNA matches it firmly. Clone size appears in some rows only: once, few, many, or a class for an expanded clone.

v_gene: TRBV9
abundance: NA
j_gene: TRBJ1-3
d_gene: NA
CDR3nt: TGTGCCAGCAGCGTCTCCGGGACTGGGGACACCATATATTTT
CDR3aa: CASSVSGTGDTIYF

v_gene: TRBV9
abundance: NA
j_gene: TRBJ2-1
d_gene: TRBD2
CDR3nt: TGTGCCAGCAGCGTAGGTATAGCGGGGGGTCATATTGAGCAGTTCTTC
CDR3aa: CASSVGIAGGHIEQFF

v_gene: TRBV3-1/TRBV3-2
abundance: NA
j_gene: TRBJ1-2
d_gene: NA
CDR3nt: TGTGCCAGCAGCCAAGATCTGCGGGGCTACACCTTC
CDR3aa: CASSQDLRGYTF

v_gene: TRBV12-3/TRBV12-4
abundance: few
j_gene: TRBJ1-2
d_gene: NA
CDR3nt: TGTGCCAGCAGTTTACAGGGCTATGGCTACACCTTC
CDR3aa: CASSLQGYGYTF

v_gene: TRBV11-2
abundance: NA
j_gene: TRBJ1-3
d_gene: NA
CDR3nt: TGTGCCAGCAGCTTCCCGGACAGTACTGGAAACACCATATATTTT
CDR3aa: CASSFPDSTGNTIYF

v_gene: TRBV11-3
abundance: NA
j_gene: TRBJ1-6
d_gene: NA
CDR3nt: TGTGCCAGCAGCTTATCAGGTTATAATTCACCCCTCCACTTT
CDR3aa: CASSLSGYNSPLHF

v_gene: TRBV7-9
abundance: NA
j_gene: TRBJ1-1
d_gene: NA
CDR3nt: TGTGCCAGCAGCCTGAATACAGACACTGAAGCTTTCTTT
CDR3aa: CASSLNTDTEAFF

v_gene: TRBV19
abundance: once
j_gene: TRBJ2-7
d_gene: NA
CDR3nt: TGTGCCAGTAGCCGAGACTACGAGCAGTACTTC
CDR3aa: CASSRDYEQYF

v_gene: TRBV18
abundance: NA
j_gene: TRBJ2-7
d_gene: NA
CDR3nt: TGTGCCAGCTCACCACGCCTAGAATCCTACGAGCAGTACTTC
CDR3aa: CASSPRLESYEQYF

v_gene: TRBV5-1
abundance: NA
j_gene: TRBJ2-3
d_gene: NA
CDR3nt: TGCGCCAGCAGCTCCTATAGTACAGATACGCAGTATTTT
CDR3aa: CASSSYSTDTQYF

v_gene: TRBV19
abundance: NA
j_gene: TRBJ1-1
d_gene: NA
CDR3nt: TGTGCCAGTAGTATGGGTGGGCCTGAAGCTTTCTTT
CDR3aa: CASSMGGPEAFF

v_gene: TRBV7-6
abundance: few
j_gene: TRBJ1-3
d_gene: TRBD1
CDR3nt: TGTGCCAGCAGCACGCCCGGGACAGGAGGAAACACCATATATTTT
CDR3aa: CASSTPGTGGNTIYF

v_gene: TRBV5-1
abundance: NA
j_gene: TRBJ1-4
d_gene: TRBD1
CDR3nt: TGCGCCAGCAGCTGGGGACAGGGGGGAGAAAAACTGTTTTTT
CDR3aa: CASSWGQGGEKLFF

v_gene: TRBV6-4
abundance: few
j_gene: TRBJ2-3
d_gene: TRBD2
CDR3nt: TGTGCCAGCAGTCAGACTAGCGGAGAGACAGATACGCAGTATTTT
CDR3aa: CASSQTSGETDTQYF

v_gene: TRBV11-2
abundance: NA
j_gene: TRBJ2-1
d_gene: NA
CDR3nt: TGTGCCAGCAGCTTAGATAGCGGCGGTGAGCAGTTCTTC
CDR3aa: CASSLDSGGEQFF